This T cell receptor beta chain is drawn from a study of blood T cell repertoires in COVID-19. At the level of the study: Italy, Spain and the United States were the sources of the convalescent and acute COVID-19 samples. T cells, B-cell-depleted T cells, or PBMCs provided the cDNA or gDNA that served as material.

The sample holds many counts of this clone. V dropped 4 bases and J dropped 8 bases, with 11 bases sitting between them. The germline V gene encodes CDR1 SGHTA and CDR2 FQGTGA. The CDR3 spans 13 residues. Per the original methods: Amplification with reference gene primers provided the estimates of nucleated cell counts. TCRdb keeps only in-frame clones here, not all; method: immunoSEQ multiplex PCR. Clonal size and the V and J genes are those of that table, whereas D and trimming came from the DNA. Here the sample spans roughly 80,000 clones, roughly 84% being singletons. The sample comprised peripheral blood. The chain employs TRBV7-3 and TRBJ1-4; no clear D. This TCR was recovered from a human donor in a cohort sampled during active COVID-19. The CDR3 region has the DNA TGTGCCAGCAGCTCTTACCCAGGCGAAAAACTGTTTTTT. Translating it yields CASSSYPGEKLFF.